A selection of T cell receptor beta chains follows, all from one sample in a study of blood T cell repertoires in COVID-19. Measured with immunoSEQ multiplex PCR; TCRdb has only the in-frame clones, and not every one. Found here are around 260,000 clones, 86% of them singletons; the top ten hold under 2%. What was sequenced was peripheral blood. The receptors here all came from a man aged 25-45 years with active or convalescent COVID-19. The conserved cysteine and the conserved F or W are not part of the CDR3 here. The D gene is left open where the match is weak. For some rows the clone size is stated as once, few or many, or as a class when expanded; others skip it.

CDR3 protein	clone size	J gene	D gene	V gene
ASSVAGGKGETQY	NA	TRBJ2-5	NA	TRBV6-2/TRBV6-3
AWSEGASGNTIY	NA	TRBJ1-3	NA	TRBV30
SVGRNGGEKLF	NA	TRBJ1-4	NA	TRBV29-1
ASSPSPGDRGGYNSPLH	NA	TRBJ1-6	TRBD1	TRBV19
ATSRDRGMIYGNTIY	NA	TRBJ1-3	TRBD1	TRBV15
ASRTGGTYGYT	NA	TRBJ1-2	TRBD1	TRBV5-1
ASSVELAGGTEQF	NA	TRBJ2-1	TRBD2	TRBV9
ASIGQPKNIQY	NA	TRBJ2-4	NA	TRBV23-1
ASISWDRAPYGYT	NA	TRBJ1-2	NA	TRBV21-1
ASSGLGGASYEQY	once	TRBJ2-7	NA	TRBV5-1
ASSLTGGFSTEAF	once	TRBJ1-1	NA	TRBV7-3
ASSQDPDTEAF	NA	TRBJ1-1	NA	TRBV4-2
ASSRANRDGYT	NA	TRBJ1-2	NA	TRBV7-9
ASSYSSGVDGYT	NA	TRBJ1-2	NA	TRBV6-6
ASSFLFPSSYNSPLH	once	TRBJ1-6	NA	TRBV19
ASSLQAGGAYEQY	NA	TRBJ2-7	TRBD2	TRBV7-2
ASSKGGGSPLH	NA	TRBJ1-6	NA	TRBV21-1
ASVTYARQETQY	NA	TRBJ2-5	NA	TRBV2
ASSRTGLLGNIQY	NA	TRBJ2-4	TRBD1	TRBV7-9
ASRTTGGRTEAF	NA	TRBJ1-1	TRBD1	TRBV6-6
ATSGGQPSGANVLT	NA	TRBJ2-6	NA	TRBV15
ASSQVGGSYGYT	once	TRBJ1-2	NA	TRBV14
ASSRQGLSADTQY	NA	TRBJ2-3	TRBD1	TRBV19
ASRVTNEKLF	NA	TRBJ1-4	NA	TRBV19
ASSENYGGGSGTQY	NA	TRBJ2-5	TRBD2	TRBV2
ASSVGQDTDTQY	NA	TRBJ2-3	NA	TRBV9
ASSLRGQGSYNEQF	NA	TRBJ2-1	TRBD1	TRBV11-3
ASRQGANSPLH	NA	TRBJ1-6	TRBD1	TRBV27
ASSFGRGYEQY	NA	TRBJ2-7	TRBD2	TRBV5-4
ASTGQGGNQPQH	NA	TRBJ1-5	TRBD1	TRBV10-2
ASSADGGTNEKLF	NA	TRBJ1-4	NA	TRBV11-3
ASSLGDTSTDTQY	few	TRBJ2-3	NA	TRBV11-2
ATRETEVSTGELF	NA	TRBJ2-2	NA	TRBV10-3
ASSANGGANTEAF	NA	TRBJ1-1	NA	TRBV6-5
ASSFAGHYGYT	NA	TRBJ1-2	NA	TRBV27
ASSPLGGNEQY	NA	TRBJ2-7	NA	TRBV27
ASSQANQPQH	NA	TRBJ1-5	NA	TRBV3-1/TRBV3-2
ASSFTPSSLVYGYT	NA	TRBJ1-2	NA	TRBV7-9
ASSGGLAGTKSTDTQY	NA	TRBJ2-3	TRBD2	TRBV5-8